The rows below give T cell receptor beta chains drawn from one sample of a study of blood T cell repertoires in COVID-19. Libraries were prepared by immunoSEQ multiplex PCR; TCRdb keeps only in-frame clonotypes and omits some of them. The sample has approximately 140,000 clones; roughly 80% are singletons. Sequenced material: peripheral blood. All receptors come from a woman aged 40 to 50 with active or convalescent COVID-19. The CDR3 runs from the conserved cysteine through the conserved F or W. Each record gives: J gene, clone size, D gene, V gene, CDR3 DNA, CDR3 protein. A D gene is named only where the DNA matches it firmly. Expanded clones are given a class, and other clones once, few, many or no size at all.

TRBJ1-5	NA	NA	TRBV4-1	TGCGCCAGCAGCCAAGATCCTGGAAGGGGTGGCAATCAGCCCCAGCATTTT	CASSQDPGRGGNQPQHF
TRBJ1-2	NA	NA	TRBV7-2	TGTGCCAGCAGCTTAGTATCGGGAGTAGGCCCTAACTATGGCTACACCTTC	CASSLVSGVGPNYGYTF
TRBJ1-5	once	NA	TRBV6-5	TGTGCCAGCAGTTACTCGCGGGACGATCAGCCCCAGCATTTT	CASSYSRDDQPQHF
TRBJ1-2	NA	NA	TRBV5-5	TGTGCCAGCAGCGCGGGGCAGGGAAACTATGGCTACACCTTC	CASSAGQGNYGYTF
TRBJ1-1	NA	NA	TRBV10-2	TGCGCCAGCAAACACCCGAACACTGAAGCTTTCTTT	CASKHPNTEAFF
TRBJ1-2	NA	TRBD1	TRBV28	TGTGCCAGCAGTGGGACAGTGGATGGCTACACCTTC	CASSGTVDGYTF
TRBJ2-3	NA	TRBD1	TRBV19	TGTGCCAGTAGCAAGGACAGGGGAGGGAGAAATACGCAGTATTTT	CASSKDRGGRNTQYF
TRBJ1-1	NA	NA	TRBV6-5	TGTGCCAGCAACCCGACCAATGGGGCGAACACTGAAGCTTTCTTT	CASNPTNGANTEAFF
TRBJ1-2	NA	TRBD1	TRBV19	TGTGCCGGACAGGACAGTTACGGTCTTAACTATGGCTACACCTTC	CAGQDSYGLNYGYTF
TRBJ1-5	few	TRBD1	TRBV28	TGTGCCAGCAGTTTCCGCGGACAGGGGCATAGCAATCAGCCCCAGCATTTT	CASSFRGQGHSNQPQHF
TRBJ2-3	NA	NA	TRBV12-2	TGTGCAAGTCGCTTGGATTCCCGGTGTAGCATCAGCACAGATACGCAGTATTTT	CASRLDSRCSISTDTQYF
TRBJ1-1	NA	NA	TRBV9	TGTGCCAGCAGCCTGGGGGGGGACACTGAAGCTTTCTTT	CASSLGGDTEAFF
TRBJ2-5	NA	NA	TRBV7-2	TGTGCCAGCAGCTCCGGACTACCGTCGGAGACCCAGTACTTC	CASSSGLPSETQYF
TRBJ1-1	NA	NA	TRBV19	TGTGCCAGTCCCCCCAATAAGGGCTATACTGCGGGGGGGAGGACTGAAGCTTTCTTT	CASPPNKGYTAGGRTEAFF
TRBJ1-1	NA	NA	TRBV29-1	TGCAGCGTTCGGGAGGTGAACACTGAAGCTTTCTTT	CSVREVNTEAFF
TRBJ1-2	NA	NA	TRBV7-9	TGTGCCAGCAGCTCGCCGGGGGGCACCTATGGCTACACCTTC	CASSSPGGTYGYTF
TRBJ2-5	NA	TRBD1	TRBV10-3	TGTGCCATCAGTCGGGCAGGGGGAGAGACCCAGTACTTC	CAISRAGGETQYF
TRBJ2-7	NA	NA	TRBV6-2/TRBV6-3	TGTGCCAGCAGTTCGGTTAGTGGGAGCTCCTACGAGCAGTACTTC	CASSSVSGSSYEQYF
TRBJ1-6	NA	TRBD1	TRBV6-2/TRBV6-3	TGTGCCAGCAGCCAGCCAGGGACAGGCGGGGGTTCACCCCTCCACTTT	CASSQPGTGGGSPLHF
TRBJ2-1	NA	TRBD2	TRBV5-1	TGCGCCACCGGACTAGCGGGAGAGTATGAGCAGTTCTTC	CATGLAGEYEQFF
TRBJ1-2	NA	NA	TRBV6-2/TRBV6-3	TGTGCCAGCAGTTACCCGGCTGGGGGCAGTTATGGCTACACCTTC	CASSYPAGGSYGYTF
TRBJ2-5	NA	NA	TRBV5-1	TGCGCCAGCAGCTTCGGGCTGCGGGCGGACCAAGAGACCCAGTACTTC	CASSFGLRADQETQYF
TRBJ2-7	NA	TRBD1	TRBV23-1	TGCGCCGGAAGAACAGGGGGCGGCGAGCAGTACTTC	CAGRTGGGEQYF
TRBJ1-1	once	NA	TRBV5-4	TGTGCCAGCTCGGGGAACACTGAAGCTTTCTTT	CASSGNTEAFF
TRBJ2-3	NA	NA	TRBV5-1	TGCGCCAGCAGCCCCAGCTTGGGGGCGACAGATACGCAGTATTTT	CASSPSLGATDTQYF
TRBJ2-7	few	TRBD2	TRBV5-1	TGCGCCAGCAGCTTGGGGCTAGCGGGAGGGCCTTCCTACGAGCAGTACTTC	CASSLGLAGGPSYEQYF
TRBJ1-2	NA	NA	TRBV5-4	TGTGCCAGCAGCTTTCAGTTCCGTGAAGACACCTTC	CASSFQFREDTF
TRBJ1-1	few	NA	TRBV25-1	TGTGCCAGCAGTGAGATGACAGGCCCTGAAGCTTTCTTT	CASSEMTGPEAFF
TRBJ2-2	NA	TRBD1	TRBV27	TGTGCCAGTCGGGACAGGGAGAGTTTCGGGGAGCTGTTTTTT	CASRDRESFGELFF
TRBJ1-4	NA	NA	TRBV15	TGTGCCACCAGCAGATTACAGGGTGACCGCAATGAAAAACTGTTTTTT	CATSRLQGDRNEKLFF
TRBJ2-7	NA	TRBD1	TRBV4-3	TGCGCCAGCAGCCCAGGACAGGGTAGGACCTACGAGCAGTACTTC	CASSPGQGRTYEQYF